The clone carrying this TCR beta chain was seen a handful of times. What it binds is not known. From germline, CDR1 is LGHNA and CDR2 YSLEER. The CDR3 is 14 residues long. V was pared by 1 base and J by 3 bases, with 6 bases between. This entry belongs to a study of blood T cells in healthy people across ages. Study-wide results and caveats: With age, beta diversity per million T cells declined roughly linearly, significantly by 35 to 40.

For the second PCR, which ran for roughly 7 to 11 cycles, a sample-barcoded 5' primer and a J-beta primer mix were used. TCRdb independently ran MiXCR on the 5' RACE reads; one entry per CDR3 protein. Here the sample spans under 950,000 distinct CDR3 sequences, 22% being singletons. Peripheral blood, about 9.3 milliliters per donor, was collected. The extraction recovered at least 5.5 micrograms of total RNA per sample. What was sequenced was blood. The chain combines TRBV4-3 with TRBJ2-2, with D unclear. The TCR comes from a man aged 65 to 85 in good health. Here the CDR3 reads CASSQVTHTGELFF. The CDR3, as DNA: TGCGCCAGCAGCCAAGTAACGCACACCGGGGAGCTGTTTTTT.